This TCR beta chain was obtained from a study of beta chain features in type 1 diabetes. Study-wide findings and caveats: Shortening of TCRB CDR3s, moderate but significant, appeared in all four CD4+ subsets of Type 1 diabetes patients. Type 1 diabetes patients had fewer VDJ junction insertions and more deletions.

Germline V gene data show CDR1 as SGHTA and CDR2 as FQGNSA. Unmatched junction bases numbered 8, after V lost 2 bases and J lost 0 bases. The CDR3 runs to 19 residues. Expressed TCRB transcripts were sequenced because the isolated RNA had all been reverse transcribed beforehand. Only in-frame clones appear in the TCRdb table, and some are missing; sequencing was by immunoSEQ multiplex PCR. Among roughly 180,000 clones listed, 6% to 9% were seen once. This clone was found a few times. The antigen is undetermined. The specimen was central memory CD4+ T cells from blood. This receptor was identified in a man between 18 and 29 years old with type 1 diabetes. The J gene is TRBJ2-6, the V gene TRBV7-2; 9 bases match TRBD2. The CDR3 loop reads CASSLLLAGANSGANVLTF. DNA for the CDR3: TGTGCCAGCAGCTTACTACTAGCGGGCGCAAACTCTGGGGCCAACGTCCTGACTTTC.